This note documents a single T cell receptor beta chain sequence. Its antigen is not known. The study sorted every CD8+ T cell subset in triplicate at 310,000 or so cells each. This sample was taken from a study of CXCR3-negative and CXCR3-positive naive CD8 T cells. Points from the study as a whole: More hydrophobic TRB CDR3s occurred in CXCR3-positive than in CXCR3-negative naive cells. Naive cells used TRBV-TRBJ genes in much the same way whether CXCR3-negative or CXCR3-positive; memory cells did not.

Through 5' RACE with UMI labels, the TRB cDNA libraries were prepared. TCRdb re-called the 5' RACE reads, yielding one record per CDR3 amino acid sequence without DNA. This sample's clone table lists under 150,000 distinct CDR3 sequences. The CDR3 spans 12 residues. The V gene's germline CDR1 is SQVTM and CDR2 ANQGSEA. The sequenced sample was naive CXCR3+ CD8+ T cells from blood. Subset meaning: CD45RO-CCR7+CD27+CD95- naive CD8+ T cells expressing CXCR3 (TNR3+). This receptor was taken from a human donor in good health. Some clones in this sample may be carry-over from other donors' samples. This chain joins TRBV29-1 and TRBJ2-1. The CDR3 region is CSVVQIIDEQFF.